This entry concerns a single T cell receptor (beta chain). Trimming left V 5 bases short and J 7 bases short, with 14 bases between. Germline V gives CDR1 SGHAT, CDR2 FQNNGV. The CDR3 is 13 residues long. The data belong to a study of blood T cell repertoires in COVID-19. In the source study's methods: Estimation of nucleated cell counts was performed using reference gene primer amplification. Clones were read by immunoSEQ multiplex PCR, and TCRdb kept only the in-frame ones, dropping some. V and J calls and clone size are copied from that table; D and trimming were computed from the DNA. The table lists over 350,000 clones, 70% to 90% of them singletons, with roughly 1.4% in the top ten.

The receptor comes from a woman in her 30s with active or convalescent COVID-19. Sample: peripheral blood. The V gene is TRBV11-2, the J gene TRBJ1-2, with TRBD1 as a possible D gene (6 bases). The CDR3 DNA sequence: TGTGCCAGCAGCCAAGGGACATCGACTGGCTACACCTTC. As protein: CASSQGTSTGYTF.